The 30 T cell receptor beta chains presented below share a single source sample, sequenced in a study of OX40 agonist ivuxolimab in advanced cancers. Clones were read by immunoSEQ multiplex PCR, and TCRdb kept only the in-frame ones, dropping some. The repertoire has tens of thousands of clones, about nine tenths of them found once; the top ten carry approximately 8%. This specimen was CD4+ or CD8+ T cells sorted from blood, taken in a trial of the OX40 agonist ivuxolimab. These receptor sequences come from an adult with an advanced solid tumor such as melanoma, head and neck, liver or kidney cancer.

The J gene is TRBJ2-7, the V gene TRBV5-1; 7 bases are shared with TRBD1. In germline, CDR1 is SGHRS, CDR2 YFSETQ. CDR3 length equals 16 residues. J gave up 1 base and V 0 bases, and 7 bases lay outside the gene matches. The CDR3 DNA reads TGCGCCAGCAGCTTGGCCTTTGAGACAGGGTCCTACGAGCAGTACTTC. As protein: CASSLAFETGSYEQYF.

This sequence joins TRBV29-1 and TRBJ1-5, with 7 bases fitting TRBD1. Germline CDR1 SQVTM, CDR2 ANQGSEA. The V segment lost 4 bases and the J segment 5 bases; nucleotides outside the gene matches: 2. This CDR3 spans 12 amino acids. The CDR3 sequence is CSVGQGDQPQHF. CDR3 DNA: TGCAGCGTTGGACAGGGAGATCAGCCCCAGCATTTT.

The chain joins TRBV2 to TRBJ1-4; D not resolved. Germline V gene lookup returns CDR1 SNHLY and CDR2 FYNNEI. V gave up 6 bases and J gave up 2 bases, with 13 bases separating them. The CDR3 sequence is 15 residues long. CDR3 amino acids: CASRGNGRTNEKLFF. The CDR3 DNA sequence: TGTGCCAGCAGAGGAAATGGACGGACTAATGAAAAACTGTTTTTT.

This clone was found once. The chain recombines TRBV19 with TRBJ1-5; D may be TRBD1 (5 bases). This CDR3 is built from 14 residues. Trimming took off 6 bases at V and 7 bases at J, with 16 bases between the two ends. Germline V gene lookup returns CDR1 LNHDA and CDR2 SQIVND (reference sequence). The CDR3 DNA reads as TGTGCCAGTAGGATGGGGGGGGGAGTACAGCCCCAGCATTTT. Translating it yields CASRMGGGVQPQHF. Complete variable domain (other parts from reference TRBV19 and TRBJ1-5): DGGITQSPKYLFRKEGQNVTLSCEQNLNHDAMYWYRQDPGQGLRLIYYSQIVNDFQKGDIAEGYSVSREKKESFPLTVTSAQKNPTAFYLCASRMGGGVQPQHFGDGTRLSIL.

The chain joins TRBV5-1 to TRBJ1-3; possibly TRBD1 for D (5 bases). The CDR3 extends over 14 amino acids. The germline V gene has CDR1 SGHRS and CDR2 YFSETQ. With 3 bases removed from V and 7 bases from J, the gap between germline ends came to 14 bases. The CDR3 here is CASSSTAGSNTIYF. DNA of the CDR3: TGCGCCAGCAGCTCTACGGCAGGGAGTAACACCATATATTTT.

The chain employs TRBV19 and TRBJ1-1, with unresolved D. Germline assignment: CDR1 LNHDA and CDR2 SQIVND (reference sequence). Trimming took 6 bases from V and 0 from J, leaving 11 bases between them. CDR3 length: 14 amino acids. The DNA of the CDR3 is TGTGCCAGTAGCCCACACGCCATGAACACTGAAGCTTTCTTT. It codes for CASSPHAMNTEAFF.

The rearrangement uses TRBV9 and TRBJ2-5; 13 nucleotides match TRBD2. This CDR3 has 15 residues. The J segment lost 1 base and the V segment lost 4 bases, leaving 1 base of the junction unmatched. CDR1 and CDR2 (germline): SGDLS, YYNGEE. The CDR3 spells CASSTSGGAQETQYF. The DNA of the CDR3 is TGTGCCAGCAGCACTAGCGGGGGGGCCCAAGAGACCCAGTACTTC.

This clone was observed a single time. This sequence joins TRBV5-5 and TRBJ1-4; D might be TRBD1 (5 bases). The CDR3 extends over 15 amino acids. Looked up from germline, CDR1 is SGHKS and CDR2 is YYEKEE (reference sequence). The V end was cut by 4 bases, the J end by 4 bases, with 14 bases between. The CDR3 sequence: CASSSTGTVNEKLFF. CDR3 DNA sequence: TGTGCCAGCAGCAGCACCGGGACGGTTAATGAAAAACTGTTTTTT. The complete variable domain, with remaining parts taken from reference TRBV5-5 and TRBJ1-4, reads DAGVTQSPTHLIKTRGQQVTLRCSPISGHKSVSWYQQVLGQGPQFIFQYYEKEERGRGNFPDRFSARQFPNYSSELNVNALLLGDSALYLCASSSTGTVNEKLFFGSGTQLSVL.

This clone was seen once. The CDR3 nucleotides read TGTGCCAGCAGCCACGGGAGGGGAGATGGGAAAGAGACCCAGTACTTC. Translating it yields CASSHGRGDGKETQYF. The gene calls are TRBV25-1 and TRBJ2-5, with 8 nucleotides matching TRBD2. J gave up 3 bases and V 6 bases, and 12 bases lay outside the gene matches. CDR1 is MGHDK and CDR2 is SYGVNS in the germline V gene. There are 16 residues in the CDR3.

The chain carries TRBV5-1 and TRBJ1-6; maybe TRBD1 (5 bases). Germline loops: CDR1 SGHRS, CDR2 YFSETQ. V lost 4 bases and J 4 bases, leaving 15 bases between the germline ends. The CDR3 covers 16 residues. CDR3 sequence (DNA): TGCGCCAGCAGCCCGGGGGATGTTCAGTATAATTCACCCCTCCACTTT. Translated: CASSPGDVQYNSPLHF.

The J gene is TRBJ2-1, the V gene TRBV7-3, with D perhaps matching TRBD1 or TRBD2 (6 bases each). CDR1 is SGHTA, CDR2 FQGTGA, per germline. This CDR3 spans 15 amino acids. V dropped 4 bases and J dropped 1 base, with 11 bases sitting between them. The CDR3 here is CASSSRGGSYNEQFF. CDR3 in DNA: TGTGCCAGCAGCTCCCGAGGGGGGTCCTACAATGAGCAGTTCTTC.

The CDR3 protein is CASRRGDYGYTF. In DNA, the CDR3 is TGTGCCAGTAGGCGCGGCGACTATGGCTACACCTTC. The V and J genes are TRBV19 and TRBJ1-2; D not resolved. The CDR3 runs to 12 residues. V shed 6 bases and J shed 3 bases, with 8 bases lying between them. Germline values: CDR1 LNHDA, CDR2 SQIVND (reference sequence).

This clone was recorded a few times. The chain combines TRBV7-9 with TRBJ1-1, with no clear D. V was pared by 2 bases and J by 13 bases, with 14 bases between. There are 12 residues in the CDR3. The germline V gene has CDR1 SEHNR and CDR2 FQNEAQ (reference sequence). CDR3 DNA: TGTGCCAGCAGCTTAATCGGACTAGAGGGTTTCTTT. This translates into CASSLIGLEGFF.

The sample holds one count of this clone. V usage is TRBV10-3 and J usage is TRBJ1-4; TRBD1 is a possible D gene (5 bases). The germline CDR1 and CDR2 sequences are ENHRY and SYGVKD. The CDR3 loop spans 13 amino acids. V gave up 10 bases and J gave up 5 bases, with 14 bases separating them. Here the CDR3 DNA reads TGTGCCACCGGACGGGGGGGAAATGAAAAACTGTTTTTT. As protein: CATGRGGNEKLFF.

The V call is TRBV6-4, the J call TRBJ1-1, with 9 bases matching TRBD1. After removal of 6 bases from V and 5 bases from J, the junction contained 10 bases not matched to a gene. This CDR3 spans 15 amino acids. Germline CDR1 is MRHNA and CDR2 is SNTAGT. The chain's CDR3 is CASSAEGQGLTEAFF. CDR3 coding DNA: TGTGCCAGCAGCGCCGAGGGACAGGGCTTAACTGAAGCTTTCTTT.

This clone was seen just once. The V and J genes are TRBV11-2 and TRBJ1-2; possibly TRBD1 for D (6 bases). V gave up 5 bases and J gave up 1 base, with 14 bases separating them. Germline CDR1 and CDR2: SGHAT and FQNNGV. This CDR3 has 15 residues. For the CDR3, the DNA is TGTGCCAGCAGCCACCCAGGGGCTAATAACTATGGCTACACCTTC. Amino acids: CASSHPGANNYGYTF.

Only one count was recorded for this clone. V and J are TRBV5-1 and TRBJ1-3, with a tentative D call TRBD1 (6 bases). This CDR3 has 15 residues. V shed 4 bases and J shed 0 bases, with 11 bases lying between them. Germline V CDR1 and CDR2: SGHRS, YFSETQ. The CDR3 protein is CASSLDSRSGNTIYF. CDR3 in DNA: TGCGCCAGCAGCCTGGACAGCCGCTCTGGAAACACCATATATTTT. The variable domain in full, with the rest retrieved from reference TRBV5-1 and TRBJ1-3, is KAGVTQTPRYLIKTRGQQVTLSCSPISGHRSVSWYQQTPGQGLQFLFEYFSETQRNKGNFPGRFSGRQFSNSRSEMNVSTLELGDSALYLCASSLDSRSGNTIYFGEGSWLTVV.

The CDR3: CASSLYSRNEKLFF. The CDR3 nucleotides are TGTGCCAGCAGCTTGTATAGTCGGAATGAAAAACTGTTTTTT. The J gene is TRBJ1-4, the V gene TRBV11-3; D not certain. The germline V gene has CDR1 SGHNT and CDR2 YENEEA. Trimming removed 3 bases from V and 5 bases from J, with 10 bases in between. There are 14 residues in the CDR3. The whole variable domain, filled in from reference TRBV11-3 and TRBJ1-4, reads EAGVVQSPRYKIIEKKQPVAFWCNPISGHNTLYWYLQNLGQGPELLIRYENEEAVDDSQLPKDRFSAERLKGVDSTLKIQPAELGDSAVYLCASSLYSRNEKLFFGSGTQLSVL.

This clone has more than one count but fewer than ten. The V and J genes are TRBV7-3 and TRBJ2-2; D possibly matches TRBD1 or TRBD2 (5 bases each). The CDR3 contains 14 residues. Germline lookup yields CDR1 SGHTA and CDR2 FQGTGA. The V end was cut by 3 bases, the J end by 5 bases, with 10 bases between. The CDR3: CASSLGVLTGELFF. CDR3 DNA sequence: TGTGCCAGCAGCTTGGGGGTCCTTACCGGGGAGCTGTTTTTT. Using reference TRBV7-3 and TRBJ2-2 for the parts outside the CDR3, the full variable domain is GAGVSQTPSNKVTEKGKYVELRCDPISGHTALYWYRQSLGQGPEFLIYFQGTGAADDSGLPNDRFFAVRPEGSVSTLKIQRTERGDSAVYLCASSLGVLTGELFFGEGSRLTVL.

The J gene is TRBJ2-3, the V gene TRBV30; D gene ambiguous. The CDR3 spans 13 residues. Trimming left V 2 bases short and J 2 bases short, with 8 bases between. The germline V gene has CDR1 GTSNPN and CDR2 SVGIG (reference sequence). The chain's CDR3 is CAWSKENTDTQYF. In nucleotides, the CDR3 is TGTGCCTGGAGTAAAGAGAACACAGATACGCAGTATTTT. Drawing the rest from reference TRBV30 and TRBJ2-3, the complete variable domain is SQTIHQWPATLVQPVGSPLSLECTVEGTSNPNLYWYRQAAGRGLQLLFYSVGIGQISSEVPQNLSASRPQDRQFILSSKKLLLSDSGFYLCAWSKENTDTQYFGPGTRLTVL.

V usage is TRBV4-3 and J usage is TRBJ2-5, with a possible D match to TRBD1 (5 bases). TRBJ2-7 explains the end of the DNA better; the J call may be wrong. CDR3 length: 16 amino acids. CDR1 is LGHNA, CDR2 YSLEER, per germline. CDR3 in DNA: TGCGCCAGCAGCCAAGATACAGGACATAAAGGCTACGAGCAGTACTTC. Its protein is CASSQDTGHKGYEQYF.

This clone was observed once. The gene calls are TRBV5-4 and TRBJ1-2; TRBD1 agrees at 9 bases. Germline V CDR1 and CDR2: SGHNT, YYREEE (reference sequence). This CDR3 region has 15 residues. V trimming: 0 bases; J trimming: 3 bases; junction bases outside the gene matches: 3. As DNA, the CDR3 is TGTGCCAGCAGCTTGGCGGGACAGGGCTACTATGGCTACACCTTC. It yields the protein CASSLAGQGYYGYTF.

The V gene is TRBV6-1, the J gene TRBJ1-6, with unresolved D. V dropped 6 bases and J dropped 7 bases, with 10 bases sitting between them. Per germline, CDR1 MNHNS and CDR2 SASEGT. This CDR3 comprises 13 residues. As DNA, the CDR3 is TGTGCCAGCAGAGGTCGGCAGAATTCACCCCTCCACTTT. Residues: CASRGRQNSPLHF.

This clone came up once. V usage is TRBV6-5 and J usage is TRBJ1-2; D is ambiguous. Trimming took off 4 bases at V and 2 bases at J, with 8 bases between the two ends. The CDR3 spans 13 residues. CDR1 and CDR2 from the germline V gene are MNHEY and SVGAGI. CDR3 sequence: CASSSSGNYGYTF. The CDR3 nucleotides are TGTGCCAGCAGTTCCAGTGGAAACTATGGCTACACCTTC.

The chain has TRBV6-4 and TRBJ1-1; D call uncertain. The germline V gene encodes CDR1 MRHNA and CDR2 SNTAGT. V dropped 10 bases and J dropped 9 bases, with 6 bases sitting between them. This CDR3 comprises 8 residues. CDR3 loop: CAILQAFF. As DNA, the CDR3 is TGTGCCATCCTACAAGCTTTCTTT.

This chain joins TRBV7-3 and TRBJ2-1; D uncertain. Germline V lookup: CDR1 SGHTA, CDR2 FQGTGA. V lost 4 bases to trimming and J lost 6 bases, with 10 bases between them. The CDR3 runs 13 residues. In DNA form, the CDR3 reads TGTGCCAGCAGCTCTTTCTACGGCAATGAGCAGTTCTTC. Its protein product is CASSSFYGNEQFF.

The chain has TRBV5-1 and TRBJ2-2, with D maybe TRBD1 (6 bases). Trimming removed 1 base at V and 1 base at J, with 11 bases between. In germline, CDR1 is SGHRS, CDR2 YFSETQ. This CDR3 is built from 16 residues. The CDR3 DNA sequence: TGCGCCAGCAGCTTGAGAGGCAGGGGGAACACCGGGGAGCTGTTTTTT. This gives the protein CASSLRGRGNTGELFF.

The chain employs TRBV7-6 and TRBJ2-7, with unresolved D. Germline lookup yields CDR1 SGHVS and CDR2 FNYEAQ. The CDR3 has 14 amino acids. Trimming pared 1 base from V and 1 base from J, leaving 8 bases between. The CDR3 DNA follows: TGTGCCAGCAGCTTAGGGCTGGGGTCCTACGAGCAGTACTTC. Its protein product is CASSLGLGSYEQYF.

The genes are TRBV10-3 and TRBJ1-1; the match to TRBD1 covers 9 bases. Per the germline V gene, CDR1 is ENHRY and CDR2 is SYGVKD. CDR3 length: 14 residues. The V gene end was trimmed by 5 bases and the J gene end by 3 bases; junction bases not matched to a gene: 4. CDR3 residues: CAISIRQGDTEAFF. CDR3 nucleotides: TGTGCCATCAGTATAAGACAGGGGGACACTGAAGCTTTCTTT.

The V call is TRBV7-2, the J call TRBJ2-7, with D perhaps given as TRBD1 or TRBD2 (5 bases each). CDR1 and CDR2 from the germline V gene are SGHTA and FQGNSA. The length of the CDR3 is 14 residues. V was clipped by 4 bases and J by 5 bases, with 15 bases between them. CDR3 protein: CASSWDQSSNEQYF. In nucleotides, the CDR3 is TGTGCCAGCAGCTGGGACCAGAGTTCCAACGAGCAGTACTTC.